This T cell receptor (beta chain) was captured by sequencing in a study of chemoradiotherapy in HPV16-positive cancers. Study at large: Two HPV16-positive patients' cells yielded candidate HPV-specific clones and common motifs. General observations from the study: Non-HPV-specific T cells did not expand in tumors during treatment, whereas candidate HPV-specific clones and E7-related motifs did. Only a couple of HPV16-positive patients supplied the functional HPV-specificity definition.

Comments on this clone: The antigen is unknown.

The V gene's germline CDR1 is SGHRS and CDR2 YFSETQ. The CDR3 spans 14 residues. The germline V and J ends were trimmed by 5 bases and 0 bases, with 11 bases remaining between them. Repeated repertoire sampling spanned the course of chemoradiotherapy. TCRdb's table, derived via immunoSEQ multiplex PCR, lists solely in-frame clones and lacks some. This sample yields roughly 8,000 clones, of which about two thirds are seen a single time; 20% to 25% belongs to the top ten. The material was obtained from a patient who underwent chemoradiotherapy. The source is a human donor with HPV-associated anogenital cancer. V usage is TRBV5-1 and J usage is TRBJ1-2, with a weak D call TRBD1 (5 bases). The CDR3 is CASSFQGSNYGYTF. CDR3 sequence (DNA): TGCGCCAGCAGTTTCCAGGGTTCTAACTATGGCTACACCTTC.